This entry lists 32 T cell receptor beta chains sequenced from one sample in a study of radiation and T cells in renal cell carcinoma. Time point in this sample: blood 4 weeks post-SBRT, at nephrectomy. The sample's treatment: 15 Gy SBRT to primary tumor, nephrectomy 4 weeks later. The protocol was immunoSEQ multiplex PCR, while the TCRdb copy is restricted to in-frame clones and leaves out a portion. This sample has roughly 80,000 clones; over 65% occur once, and the top ten carry more than 2%. Sequencing used blood, obtained from a patient whose treatment included radiotherapy and nephrectomy. All receptors come from a woman aged 55-70 years with renal cell carcinoma.

The rearrangement links TRBV5-1 to TRBJ1-1; maybe TRBD1 (5 bases). V dropped 3 bases and J dropped 4 bases, with 16 bases sitting between them. The CDR3 contains 15 residues. Germline V lookup: CDR1 SGHRS, CDR2 YFSETQ. The CDR3 reads CASSYSRDLTTEAFF. CDR3 DNA: TGCGCCAGCAGCTACAGCCGGGACTTAACCACTGAAGCTTTCTTT.

Note on this clone: The same CDR3 also results from other DNA sequences found in this sample. The chain employs TRBV6-6 and TRBJ2-5; D is unresolved. Germline CDR1 MNHNY, CDR2 SVGAGI (reference sequence). The V end was cut by 0 bases, the J end by 5 bases, with 1 base between. The CDR3 spans 11 residues. CDR3 region: CASSYSETQYF. The CDR3 DNA follows: TGTGCCAGCAGTTACTCGGAGACCCAGTACTTC.

The chain carries TRBV7-9 and TRBJ2-7; 10 bases are a match to TRBD1. The CDR3 consists of 14 residues. V lost 4 bases to trimming and J lost 7 bases; unmatched junction nucleotides: 7. Per germline, CDR1 SEHNR and CDR2 FQNEAQ (reference sequence). CDR3 region: CASSSPGQGLEQYF. CDR3 coding DNA: TGTGCCAGCAGCTCTCCGGGACAGGGGTTGGAGCAGTACTTC.

The chain couples TRBV10-2 to TRBJ1-2; the D is unclear. This CDR3 contains 12 residues. Germline values: CDR1 WSHSY, CDR2 SAAADI. V lost 5 bases and J lost 8, with 12 bases in between. The CDR3 DNA reads as TGCGCCAGCAGTCCGGGCACGGAAGGCTACACCTTC. Encoded protein: CASSPGTEGYTF.

The chain employs TRBV5-6 and TRBJ1-2, with TRBD1 matching 7 bases. In germline, CDR1 is SGHDT, CDR2 YYEEEE. There are 16 residues in the CDR3. Unmatched junction bases numbered 13, after V lost 4 bases and J lost 4 bases. In nucleotides, the CDR3 is TGTGCCAGCAGCCTCGGGACAGCGCTCGACTTCTATGGCTACACCTTC. Its protein is CASSLGTALDFYGYTF.

The chain carries TRBV27 and TRBJ1-2; no clear D gene. Between the trimmed V and J ends, which lost 2 bases and 1 base, there was a span of 5 bases. Germline V lookup: CDR1 MNHEY, CDR2 SMNVEV (reference sequence). CDR3 length: 13 residues. The CDR3 nucleotides read TGTGCCAGCAGTTTAAAAGTTAACTATGGCTACACCTTC. Translation: CASSLKVNYGYTF.

This clone was recorded a few times. This chain links TRBV19 with TRBJ1-4; D is unresolved. V lost 8 bases and J lost 10, with 23 bases in between. Germline assignment: CDR1 LNHDA and CDR2 SQIVND (reference sequence). This CDR3 has 15 amino acids. The CDR3 is CASLREGGNWGKLFF. Here the CDR3 DNA reads TGTGCCAGTCTACGAGAGGGCGGAAATTGGGGAAAACTGTTTTTT.

The V and J genes are TRBV7-2 and TRBJ2-7; D call uncertain. Germline CDR1 is SGHTA and CDR2 is FQGNSA. The CDR3 consists of 14 residues. Trimming stripped 1 base from V and 1 base from J, with 8 bases between. The CDR3 spells CASSLEGSSYEQYF. The CDR3 region has the DNA TGTGCCAGCAGCTTAGAAGGGTCGTCCTACGAGCAGTACTTC.

The V and J genes are TRBV7-2 and TRBJ1-5; TRBD1 is a possible D gene (6 bases). Looked up from germline, CDR1 is SGHTA and CDR2 is FQGNSA. This CDR3 comprises 14 residues. V dropped 1 base and J dropped 5 bases, with 9 bases sitting between them. CDR3: CASSLGGAHQPQHF. The CDR3 DNA is TGTGCCAGCAGCTTAGGGGGGGCCCATCAGCCCCAGCATTTT.

The V call is TRBV5-8, the J call TRBJ2-5; no reliable D call. The CDR3 is 14 amino acids. Trimming cost V 0 bases and J 4 bases, with 10 bases left between them. In germline, CDR1 is SGHTS, CDR2 YDEGEE. The CDR3 region has the DNA TGTGCCAGCAGCTTGGTGGCCGCTCGAGAGACCCAGTACTTC. Residues: CASSLVAARETQYF. The entire variable domain, with the rest obtained from reference TRBV5-8 and TRBJ2-5, is as follows: EAGVTQSPTHLIKTRGQQATLRCSPISGHTSVYWYQQALGLGLQFLLWYDEGEERNRGNFPPRFSGRQFPNYSSELNVNALELEDSALYLCASSLVAARETQYFGPGTRLLVL.

The DNA for the CDR3 is TGTGCCAGCATGGAGGGGGGAAACACTGAAGCTTTCTTT. Translated, it gives CASMEGGNTEAFF. The J gene is TRBJ1-1, the V gene TRBV6-5; the D gene is possibly TRBD1 (6 bases). V lost 7 bases and J 2 bases, leaving 11 bases between the germline ends. CDR1 MNHEY and CDR2 SVGAGI come from the germline V gene. The CDR3 spans 13 residues.

The genes are TRBV29-1 and TRBJ1-2, with TRBD1 identical over 12 bases. In germline, CDR1 is SQVTM, CDR2 ANQGSEA. The CDR3 is 13 residues long. J was trimmed by 10 bases and V by 7 bases; bases with no gene match: 10. The CDR3 is CSARDRGRGDYTF. CDR3 nucleotides: TGCAGCGCCCGGGACAGGGGGCGCGGTGACTACACCTTC.

The genes are TRBV15 and TRBJ2-3, with 11 bases that match TRBD2. The CDR3 has 18 amino acids. V gave up 0 bases and J gave up 5 bases; unmatched junction bases: 10. From germline, CDR1 is LNHNV and CDR2 YYDKDF (reference sequence). This CDR3 is CATSRDGALAGEGDTQYF. As DNA, the CDR3 is TGTGCCACCAGCAGAGATGGGGCACTAGCGGGAGAGGGAGATACGCAGTATTTT.

The chain carries TRBV18 and TRBJ1-4; D remains ambiguous. CDR3 length: 13 amino acids. The germline V and J ends were trimmed by 0 bases and 3 bases, with 2 bases remaining between them. Germline assignment: CDR1 KGHSH and CDR2 LQKENI. The CDR3 here is CASSPPANEKLFF. The CDR3 region has the DNA TGTGCCAGCTCACCACCGGCTAATGAAAAACTGTTTTTT.

The V call is TRBV6-5, the J call TRBJ2-7; TRBD1 is a possible D gene (7 bases). The CDR3 loop spans 15 amino acids. V was pared by 5 bases and J by 7 bases, with 21 bases between. CDR1 MNHEY and CDR2 SVGAGI come from the germline V gene. CDR3 in DNA: TGTGCCAGCAGTCCCCGGGACAGACATGGAGGGGAGCAGTACTTC. Its translation is CASSPRDRHGGEQYF.

The chain employs TRBV5-1 and TRBJ1-1, with a weak D call TRBD1 (5 bases). The CDR3 consists of 14 residues. V was pared by 7 bases and J by 1 base, with 14 bases between. Germline-derived CDR1 and CDR2 are SGHRS and YFSETQ. The CDR3 loop reads CASLLGTGNTEAFF. In DNA form, the CDR3 reads TGCGCCAGCCTCCTAGGGACGGGGAACACTGAAGCTTTCTTT. Drawing the rest from reference TRBV5-1 and TRBJ1-1, the complete variable domain is KAGVTQTPRYLIKTRGQQVTLSCSPISGHRSVSWYQQTPGQGLQFLFEYFSETQRNKGNFPGRFSGRQFSNSRSEMNVSTLELGDSALYLCASLLGTGNTEAFFGQGTRLTVV.

The rearrangement links TRBV18 to TRBJ2-5, with 13 bases lining up with TRBD2. Per the germline V gene, CDR1 is KGHSH and CDR2 is LQKENI. The CDR3 consists of 17 residues. The trim removed 5 bases at V and 4 bases at J, leaving 10 bases unmatched. CDR3 loop: CASSSGLAGEGAETQYF. The CDR3 bases are TGTGCCAGCTCATCAGGACTAGCGGGAGAAGGGGCAGAGACCCAGTACTTC.

The gene calls are TRBV28 and TRBJ1-1; possibly TRBD1 for D (5 bases). V lost 7 bases and J lost 4, with 16 bases in between. The germline V gene has CDR1 MDHEN and CDR2 SYDVKM. CDR3 length equals 14 residues. The CDR3 nucleotides are TGTGCCAGCACCGGGGGGGGGAGTGGCACTGAAGCTTTCTTT. It translates to CASTGGGSGTEAFF.

As regards this clone: The sample carries other DNA sequences with the same CDR3. This chain uses TRBV5-5 with TRBJ1-1, with D hard to call. V was trimmed by 4 bases and J by 6 bases, leaving 7 bases between them. In germline, CDR1 is SGHKS, CDR2 YYEKEE (reference sequence). The CDR3 has 11 amino acids. CDR3 protein: CASSPGAEAFF. As DNA, the CDR3 is TGTGCCAGCAGCCCGGGTGCTGAAGCTTTCTTT.

This chain links TRBV5-1 with TRBJ1-1; a weak D match, TRBD1 (5 bases). CDR1 SGHRS and CDR2 YFSETQ come from the germline V gene. The CDR3 length is 14 residues. V was pared by 7 bases and J by 5 bases, with 18 bases between. The CDR3 loop reads CASAPTVPTTEAFF. The CDR3 DNA reads as TGCGCCAGCGCCCCGACAGTGCCGACAACTGAAGCTTTCTTT.

The V and J genes are TRBV28 and TRBJ1-5; 7 bases agree with TRBD1. The trim removed 7 bases at V and 3 bases at J, leaving 9 bases unmatched. Looked up from germline, CDR1 is MDHEN and CDR2 is SYDVKM. The CDR3 consists of 15 residues. The DNA of the CDR3 is TGTGCCAGCACCCGACAGGGTGGGTCCAATCAGCCCCAGCATTTT. It yields the protein CASTRQGGSNQPQHF.

The chain employs TRBV30 and TRBJ2-1; weak D call: TRBD2 (6 bases). V was clipped by 5 bases and J by 7 bases, with 15 bases between them. The CDR3 covers 13 residues. Germline lookup yields CDR1 GTSNPN and CDR2 SVGIG (reference sequence). CDR3 region: CAWAWGGGNEQFF. As DNA, the CDR3 is TGTGCCTGGGCCTGGGGTGGGGGGAATGAGCAGTTCTTC.

This clone occurred once. The gene calls are TRBV19 and TRBJ2-1, with TRBD2 matching over 10 bases. The germline gives CDR1 LNHDA, CDR2 SQIVND (reference sequence). The CDR3 totals 16 residues. Unmatched junction bases numbered 7, after V lost 5 bases and J lost 3 bases. DNA of the CDR3: TGTGCCAGTAGTGTCGTAGCGGGGGGTTACTACAATGAGCAGTTCTTC. This encodes CASSVVAGGYYNEQFF.

V gene TRBV6-5 combines with J gene TRBJ2-1, with D hard to call. V was pared by 8 bases and J by 0 bases, with 11 bases between. Germline V CDR1 and CDR2: MNHEY, SVGAGI. CDR3 length equals 14 residues. In nucleotides, the CDR3 is TGTGCCAGCTCGCAGGCCAGCTCCTACAATGAGCAGTTCTTC. Protein product: CASSQASSYNEQFF.

This clone came up a few times. This chain connects TRBV10-1 to TRBJ2-5, with 11 bases fitting TRBD2. V was clipped by 6 bases and J by 2 bases; unmatched bases: 5. The CDR3 is made up of 15 amino acids. Germline values: CDR1 WNHNN, CDR2 SYGVQD (reference sequence). In DNA, the CDR3 is TGCGCCAGCAGCTCGACTAGCGGGGAACAAGAGACCCAGTACTTC. It codes for CASSSTSGEQETQYF.

The rearrangement uses TRBV11-2 and TRBJ2-2, with D possibly being TRBD1 (6 bases). Trimming removed 2 bases from V and 7 bases from J, with 14 bases in between. Germline lookup yields CDR1 SGHAT and CDR2 FQNNGV. CDR3 size: 15 residues. DNA for the CDR3: TGTGCCAGCAGCTTAATACAGGGAAAGGTCGGGGAGCTGTTTTTT. Translation gives CASSLIQGKVGELFF.

V usage is TRBV7-3 and J usage is TRBJ2-1; TRBD2 agrees at 7 bases. The CDR3 is made up of 16 amino acids. From germline, CDR1 is SGHTA and CDR2 FQGTGA. Trimming removed 4 bases from V and 2 bases from J; junction bases left unmatched: 8. CDR3 sequence (DNA): TGTGCCAGCAGCTCCATGGGCGGGAGTACCTACAATGAGCAGTTCTTC. Its translation is CASSSMGGSTYNEQFF. The full variable domain, rest sourced from reference TRBV7-3 and TRBJ2-1, is GAGVSQTPSNKVTEKGKYVELRCDPISGHTALYWYRQSLGQGPEFLIYFQGTGAADDSGLPNDRFFAVRPEGSVSTLKIQRTERGDSAVYLCASSSMGGSTYNEQFFGPGTRLTVL.

The chain combines TRBV9 with TRBJ2-1; 7 positions agree with TRBD2. J lost 2 bases, V lost 0 bases, and 8 bases had no gene match. The CDR3 sequence is 17 residues long. Germline-derived CDR1 and CDR2 are SGDLS and YYNGEE. CDR3 loop: CASSVGKGGRAYNEQFF. DNA for the CDR3: TGTGCCAGCAGCGTAGGAAAAGGTGGGAGGGCCTACAATGAGCAGTTCTTC. Together with reference TRBV9 and TRBJ2-1, the CDR3 gives the full variable domain: DSGVTQTPKHLITATGQRVTLRCSPRSGDLSVYWYQQSLDQGLQFLIQYYNGEERAKGNILERFSAQQFPDLHSELNLSSLELGDSALYFCASSVGKGGRAYNEQFFGPGTRLTVL.

This chain connects TRBV4-2 to TRBJ2-5; D is ambiguous. The CDR3 length is 14 residues. Trimming shortened V by 1 base and J by 3 bases, and 9 bases separated the two germline ends. The germline gives CDR1 LGHNA, CDR2 YNFKEQ. The CDR3 spells CASSQVGQKETQYF. CDR3 DNA: TGTGCCAGCAGCCAAGTTGGTCAGAAAGAGACCCAGTACTTC.

This chain connects TRBV4-1 to TRBJ1-2; tentatively, D is TRBD1 (5 bases). This CDR3 is built from 14 residues. V lost 0 bases to trimming and J lost 7 bases, with 12 bases between them. Germline V gene sequence: CDR1 MGHRA, CDR2 YSYEKL. The CDR3 spells CASSQEGGGCGYTF. The CDR3 DNA reads as TGCGCCAGCAGCCAAGAGGGGGGAGGCTGTGGCTACACCTTC.

The chain employs TRBV25-1 and TRBJ1-2; D may be TRBD1 (6 bases). V lost 6 bases, J lost 8 bases, and 16 bases lay in between. The CDR3 covers 13 residues. Germline V gene data show CDR1 as MGHDK and CDR2 as SYGVNS. The CDR3 loop is CASSLGGAKGYTF. The CDR3 bases are TGTGCCAGCAGCTTAGGGGGGGCTAAAGGCTACACCTTC.

This clone was seen more than once but under ten times. The rearrangement joins TRBV5-1 to TRBJ1-1, with a tentative D call TRBD1 (5 bases). The CDR3 totals 13 residues. CDR1 is SGHRS, CDR2 YFSETQ, per germline. With 5 bases removed from V and 4 bases from J, the gap between germline ends came to 12 bases. CDR3 sequence reads: CASRLGVFTEAFF. Written as DNA, the CDR3 is TGCGCCAGCAGGTTAGGGGTTTTCACTGAAGCTTTCTTT.